The T cell receptor (beta chain) described here comes from a study of blood T cell repertoires in COVID-19. The V gene's germline CDR1 is LGHNT and CDR2 FRNRAP. The ends lost 6 bases at V and 7 bases at J; junction bases unmatched: 8. This CDR3 has 14 amino acids. Assay: immunoSEQ multiplex PCR; the TCRdb copy retains only in-frame clones and omits some. The sample shows some 150,000 clones, around four fifths of them seen only once. The chain is built from TRBV12-5 and TRBJ1-5, with 8 bases that match TRBD1. The TCR was taken from a woman aged 40 to 55 who had recovered from COVID-19. Sequencing input: PBMCs or T cells enriched from blood (not recorded which). The CDR3 spells CASGQAGGGQPQHF. The CDR3 nucleotides are TGTGCTAGTGGACAAGCAGGGGGCGGGCAGCCCCAGCATTTT. The whole variable domain, remainder taken from reference TRBV12-5 and TRBJ1-5, is DARVTQTPRHKVTEMGQEVTMRCQPILGHNTVFWYRQTMMQGLELLAYFRNRAPLDDSGMPKDRFSAEMPDATLATLKIQPSEPRDSAVYFCASGQAGGGQPQHFGDGTRLSIL.